These T cell receptor beta chains were read from a single sample in a study of T-cell memory formation after mild COVID-19. TCRdb re-called the 5' RACE reads with MiXCR, one entry per CDR3 protein. The data show 40,000 to 60,000 distinct CDR3 sequences, 27% seen once. What was sequenced was PBMCs or a T cell subset sorted from them (not recorded which). These receptors originate from a young man who had mild COVID-19 (a few samples of this study predate the infection). Cell type and time point are not known. The CDR3 runs from the conserved cysteine through the conserved F or W. Fields, in order: J gene, clone size, V gene, D gene, CDR3 protein, CDR3 DNA. The D gene is left open where the match is weak. Some rows mark clone size as missing; the rest say once, few, many or name a class of expanded clone.

J: TRBJ1-2
size: .
V: TRBV21-1
D: .
CDR3: CASSMMNYGYTF
DNA: TGTGCCAGCAGCATGATGAACTATGGCTACACCTTC

J: TRBJ2-7
size: .
V: TRBV20-1
D: .
CDR3: CSARGEVRVDEQYF
DNA: TGCAGTGCTAGAGGCGAGGTCCGCGTCGACGAGCAGTACTTC

J: TRBJ1-2
size: few
V: TRBV5-1
D: .
CDR3: CASKLQGDYGYTF
DNA: TGCGCCAGCAAATTACAGGGAGACTATGGCTACACCTTC

J: TRBJ2-1
size: .
V: TRBV7-8
D: TRBD2
CDR3: CASSSRGGALYNEQFF
DNA: TGTGCCAGCAGCTCCCGCGGGGGGGCCCTCTACAATGAGCAGTTCTTC

J: TRBJ1-1
size: .
V: TRBV7-6
D: .
CDR3: CASSLAQRGNTEAFF
DNA: TGTGCCAGCAGCTTAGCCCAACGGGGGAACACTGAAGCTTTCTTT

J: TRBJ2-1
size: .
V: TRBV20-1
D: TRBD1
CDR3: CSARTFRARGRGEQFF
DNA: TGCAGTGCTAGGACCTTCAGGGCTAGGGGGCGAGGTGAGCAGTTCTTC

J: TRBJ1-1
size: .
V: TRBV7-3
D: TRBD1
CDR3: CASSSLTGGEAEAFF
DNA: TGTGCCAGCAGCTCCCTGACAGGGGGCGAGGCTGAAGCTTTCTTT

J: TRBJ1-4
size: few
V: TRBV7-2
D: .
CDR3: CASSSGPPPEKLFF
DNA: TGTGCCAGCAGCTCGGGCCCCCCGCCTGAAAAACTGTTTTTT

J: TRBJ2-5
size: .
V: TRBV28
D: .
CDR3: CASSQWGSETQYF
DNA: TGTGCCAGCAGCCAATGGGGGAGCGAGACCCAGTACTTC

J: TRBJ1-1
size: few
V: TRBV11-2
D: .
CDR3: CASRENRNSKNTEAFF
DNA: TGTGCCAGCAGGGAAAACAGGAATTCGAAGAACACTGAAGCTTTCTTT

J: TRBJ2-7
size: few
V: TRBV4-3
D: .
CDR3: CASSSQGNEQYF
DNA: TGCGCCAGCAGCTCGCAGGGCAACGAGCAGTACTTC

J: TRBJ2-5
size: .
V: TRBV11-2
D: .
CDR3: CASSLGLGSQETQYF
DNA: TGTGCCAGCAGCTTAGGATTAGGGTCTCAAGAGACCCAGTACTTC

J: TRBJ1-5
size: .
V: TRBV7-8
D: .
CDR3: CASSSGGDNQPQHF
DNA: TGTGCCAGCAGCTCCGGAGGTGACAATCAGCCCCAGCATTTT

J: TRBJ1-1
size: once
V: TRBV20-1
D: TRBD1
CDR3: CSAEDRGRKGHSEAFF
DNA: TGCAGTGCTGAGGACAGGGGGCGAAAGGGGCACTCTGAAGCTTTCTTT

J: TRBJ2-1
size: few
V: TRBV28
D: .
CDR3: CASSFGDREQFF
DNA: TGTGCCAGCAGTTTTGGTGATCGTGAGCAGTTCTTC

J: TRBJ1-1
size: .
V: TRBV28
D: .
CDR3: CASRFRDRATEAFF
DNA: TGTGCCAGCAGGTTCAGGGATAGGGCCACTGAAGCTTTCTTT

J: TRBJ2-1
size: few
V: TRBV27
D: TRBD1
CDR3: CASSTGVGYEQFF
DNA: TGTGCCAGCAGCACAGGGGTGGGGTATGAGCAGTTCTTC

J: TRBJ2-5
size: .
V: TRBV11-2
D: .
CDR3: CASSLDQWETGQETQYF
DNA: TGTGCCAGCAGCTTAGATCAGTGGGAGACAGGCCAAGAGACCCAGTACTTC

J: TRBJ2-5
size: .
V: TRBV29-1
D: .
CDR3: CSVDIGRRETQYF
DNA: TGCAGCGTTGATATTGGACGGCGAGAGACCCAGTACTTC

J: TRBJ2-1
size: .
V: TRBV7-6
D: .
CDR3: CASSLTSGWGNHEQFF
DNA: TGTGCCAGCAGCTTAACATCGGGCTGGGGGAATCATGAGCAGTTCTTC

J: TRBJ2-2
size: .
V: TRBV20-1
D: .
CDR3: CSARDGGELFF
DNA: TGCAGTGCTAGAGATGGCGGGGAGCTGTTTTTT

J: TRBJ1-1
size: few
V: TRBV5-1
D: .
CDR3: CASSGLGGVNTEAFF
DNA: TGCGCCAGCAGCGGACTTGGGGGGGTGAACACTGAAGCTTTCTTT

J: TRBJ2-2
size: .
V: TRBV18
D: .
CDR3: CASSPLPSEPTFRFIGELFF
DNA: TGTGCCAGCTCACCTCTCCCGTCGGAACCCACGTTCCGGTTCATCGGGGAGCTGTTTTTT

J: TRBJ2-7
size: .
V: TRBV11-2
D: TRBD1
CDR3: CASSPRDRGRGREQYF
DNA: TGTGCCAGCAGCCCCAGGGACAGGGGAAGGGGTCGCGAGCAGTACTTC

J: TRBJ2-2
size: few
V: TRBV5-1
D: TRBD1
CDR3: CASSFRTGGIGELFF
DNA: TGCGCCAGCAGCTTCCGGACAGGGGGCATCGGGGAGCTGTTTTTT

J: TRBJ1-1
size: .
V: TRBV7-3
D: .
CDR3: CASSPIGRGEAFF
DNA: TGTGCCAGCAGCCCCATCGGACGGGGGGAAGCTTTCTTT

J: TRBJ2-2
size: .
V: TRBV4-3
D: .
CDR3: CASSQDSGGELFF
DNA: TGCGCCAGCAGCCAAGATTCAGGCGGGGAGCTGTTTTTT